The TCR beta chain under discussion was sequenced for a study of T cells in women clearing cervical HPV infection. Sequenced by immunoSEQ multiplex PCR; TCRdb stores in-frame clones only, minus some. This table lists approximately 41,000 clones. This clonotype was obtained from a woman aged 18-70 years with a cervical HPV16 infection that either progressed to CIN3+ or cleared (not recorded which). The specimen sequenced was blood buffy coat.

CDR3: CASSDGGAVETQYF. The sequenced CDR3 bases are TGTGCCAGCAGTGACGGGGGGGCCGTCGAGACC. The chain uses TRBV6-1 and TRBJ2-5; 8 bases line up with TRBD2. The sequence runs out 3 residues before the end of the CDR3; the remainder is reconstructed from the germline J gene. The J segment lost 5 bases and the V segment lost 3 bases, leaving 5 bases of the junction unmatched. Germline V gene sequence: CDR1 MNHNS, CDR2 SASEGT. The CDR3 covers 14 residues.